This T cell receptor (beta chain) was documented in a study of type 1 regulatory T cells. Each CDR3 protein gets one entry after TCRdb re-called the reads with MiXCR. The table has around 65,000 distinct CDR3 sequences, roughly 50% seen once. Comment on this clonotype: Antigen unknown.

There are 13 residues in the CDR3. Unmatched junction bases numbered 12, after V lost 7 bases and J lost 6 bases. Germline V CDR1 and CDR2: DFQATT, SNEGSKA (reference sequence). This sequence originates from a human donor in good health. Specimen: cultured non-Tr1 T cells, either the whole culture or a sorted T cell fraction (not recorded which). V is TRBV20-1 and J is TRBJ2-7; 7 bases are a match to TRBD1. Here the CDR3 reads CSGSEGATGEQYF. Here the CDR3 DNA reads TGCAGTGGGTCCGAGGGGGCGACGGGCGAGCAGTACTTC.